Listed below are T cell receptor beta chains from one sample, sequenced in a study of blood T cell repertoires in COVID-19. Sequenced by immunoSEQ multiplex PCR; TCRdb stores in-frame clones only, minus some. Here the sample spans about 140,000 clones, 85% being singletons. The specimen sequenced was peripheral blood. These receptors came from a man aged 50-60 years with acute or convalescent COVID-19. Both conserved end residues are part of each CDR3. The order of the fields is J gene, D gene, V gene, clone size, CDR3 protein, CDR3 DNA. The D gene is left open where the match is weak. Some rows mark clone size as missing; the rest say once, few, many or name a class of expanded clone.

TRBJ1-1,.,TRBV12-3/TRBV12-4,.,CASRSQGNTEAFF,TGTGCCAGCAGGTCCCAGGGTAACACTGAAGCTTTCTTT
TRBJ1-2,TRBD1,TRBV19,.,CASSIAGQAKANYGYTF,TGTGCCAGTAGTATAGCGGGACAGGCAAAAGCTAACTATGGCTACACCTTC
TRBJ2-5,.,TRBV5-6,.,CASSSSLQETQYF,TGTGCCAGCAGCTCGAGCCTACAAGAGACCCAGTACTTC
TRBJ2-7,.,TRBV7-9,.,CASSLDGTSYEQYF,TGTGCCAGCAGCTTAGATGGGACTTCCTACGAGCAGTACTTC
TRBJ1-1,.,TRBV29-1,.,CSVVPRGTYTEAFF,TGCAGCGTTGTTCCTAGGGGTACCTACACTGAAGCTTTCTTT
TRBJ1-2,TRBD1,TRBV24-1,.,CATSAGQGRGAYGYTF,TGTGCCACCAGTGCGGGACAGGGGAGAGGCGCCTATGGCTACACCTTC
TRBJ1-1,TRBD1,TRBV6-4,.,CASRGQGEAFF,TGTGCCAGCAGGGGACAGGGTGAAGCTTTCTTT
TRBJ1-1,.,TRBV27,.,CASTSRANTEAFF,TGTGCCAGCACCTCGCGGGCTAACACTGAAGCTTTCTTT
TRBJ2-5,.,TRBV28,.,CASTLRGGQMETQYF,TGTGCCAGCACTCTACGGGGGGGACAGATGGAGACCCAGTACTTC
TRBJ2-7,.,TRBV13,.,CASSSWAGYEQEQYF,TGTGCCAGCAGCTCGTGGGCGGGGTACGAACAGGAGCAGTACTTC
TRBJ2-1,TRBD2,TRBV11-2,.,CASSLSGTSGIGSYNEQFF,TGTGCCAGCAGCTTAAGCGGGACTAGCGGGATTGGCTCCTACAATGAGCAGTTCTTC
TRBJ1-1,.,TRBV10-3,.,CAISAPQENTEAFF,TGTGCCATCAGTGCTCCACAAGAGAACACTGAAGCTTTCTTT
TRBJ1-5,.,TRBV19,.,CASSTRGGVNQPQHF,TGTGCCAGTAGTACCCGGGGAGGGGTCAATCAGCCCCAGCATTTT
TRBJ1-5,.,TRBV10-3,.,CAISEPNQPQHF,TGTGCCATCAGTGAGCCGAATCAGCCCCAGCATTTT
TRBJ1-3,.,TRBV6-5,once,CASTLSWGAGNTIYF,TGTGCCAGCACCCTCTCCTGGGGCGCTGGAAACACCATATATTTT
TRBJ2-5,TRBD1,TRBV25-1,.,CASSDPGQARETQYF,TGTGCCAGCAGTGATCCGGGACAGGCCCGAGAGACCCAGTACTTC
TRBJ2-2,.,TRBV19,.,CASSIAIPGELFF,TGTGCCAGTAGTATAGCCATCCCCGGGGAGCTGTTTTTT
TRBJ2-2,TRBD2,TRBV24-1,.,CATSDPWGSGSGTGELFF,TGTGCCACCAGTGATCCGTGGGGTAGCGGGAGTGGTACCGGGGAGCTGTTTTTT
TRBJ2-3,.,TRBV29-1,once,CSVDSSSTDTQYF,TGCAGCGTTGACTCCAGTAGCACAGATACGCAGTATTTT
TRBJ2-1,.,TRBV6-5,.,CASSYLYRTDNNEQFF,TGTGCCAGCAGTTACCTATACCGGACAGACAACAATGAGCAGTTCTTC
TRBJ2-7,.,TRBV11-3,.,CASSWASSAKGEQYF,TGTGCCAGCAGCTGGGCTTCGTCGGCGAAAGGAGAGCAGTACTTC
TRBJ1-4,TRBD1,TRBV7-9,.,CASSFDRGPGKLFF,TGTGCCAGCAGCTTTGACAGGGGGCCGGGGAAACTGTTTTTT
TRBJ2-7,TRBD1,TRBV14,.,CASSQILGDRPVTPLYEQYF,TGTGCCAGCAGCCAAATCCTAGGGGACAGGCCCGTTACCCCTCTCTACGAGCAGTACTTC
TRBJ2-7,.,TRBV14,.,CASSQEGSRRDEQYF,TGTGCCAGCAGCCAAGAAGGGTCCAGGCGGGACGAGCAGTACTTC
TRBJ1-1,.,TRBV20-1,.,CSAGYGAEAFF,TGCAGTGCTGGGTACGGGGCTGAAGCTTTCTTT
TRBJ2-3,TRBD2,TRBV18,.,CASSPPGGYTQYF,TGTGCCAGCTCACCGCCGGGAGGTTATACGCAGTATTTT
TRBJ2-7,TRBD1,TRBV27,.,CASSPRDRGHEQYF,TGTGCCAGCAGTCCCCGGGACAGGGGCCACGAGCAGTACTTC
TRBJ2-7,.,TRBV27,.,CASSATTPGQRLVYEQYF,TGTGCCAGCAGTGCAACAACACCGGGACAACGTTTGGTCTACGAGCAGTACTTC
TRBJ1-6,.,TRBV9,few,CASSPRAGSYNSPLHF,TGTGCCAGCAGCCCACGCGCGGGCTCCTATAATTCACCCCTCCACTTT
TRBJ2-1,.,TRBV6-5,.,CASSRTSNNEQFF,TGTGCCAGCAGTCGGACTTCTAACAATGAGCAGTTCTTC
TRBJ1-4,TRBD1,TRBV14,.,CASSLDRGREKLFF,TGTGCCAGCAGCCTCGACAGGGGAAGGGAAAAACTGTTTTTT
TRBJ1-5,.,TRBV4-1,few,CASSFRQSNQPQHF,TGCGCCAGCAGCTTTCGACAGAGCAATCAGCCCCAGCATTTT
TRBJ1-6,.,TRBV6-2/TRBV6-3,.,CASSLRQANSPLHF,TGTGCCAGCAGTTTACGACAGGCCAATTCACCCCTCCACTTT
TRBJ2-7,TRBD1,TRBV27,.,CASSLNSGTGDEQYF,TGTGCCAGCAGTTTAAACTCCGGGACAGGGGACGAGCAGTACTTC
TRBJ2-7,.,TRBV6-6,.,CASSLTRGAYEQYF,TGTGCCAGCAGTCTTACCCGGGGGGCGTATGAGCAGTACTTC
TRBJ2-3,.,TRBV12-5,.,CASGFLITDTQYF,TGTGCTAGTGGTTTCCTTATCACAGATACGCAGTATTTT
TRBJ2-2,TRBD1,TRBV5-1,.,CASNKQGARDTGELFF,TGCGCCAGCAACAAACAGGGGGCGCGGGACACCGGGGAGCTGTTTTTT
TRBJ1-1,.,TRBV27,.,CASSRWTVMNTEAFF,TGTGCCAGCAGTCGTTGGACAGTGATGAACACTGAAGCTTTCTTT